Listed here are 17 T cell receptor beta chains from one sample, sequenced in a study of T-cell memory formation after mild COVID-19. TCRdb itself ran the 5' RACE reads through MiXCR, one entry per CDR3 protein. In the table there are some 300,000 distinct CDR3 sequences, more than 20% of which are singletons. The sample taken for sequencing was PBMCs or a T cell subset sorted from them (not recorded which). Receptors were obtained from a man aged 18 to 35 who had mild COVID-19 (a few samples of this study predate the infection). Cell type and time point are not known.

The chain couples TRBV5-5 to TRBJ2-1; no clear D. The V and J ends lost 3 bases and 8 bases respectively, with 9 bases between them. Per the germline V gene, CDR1 is SGHKS and CDR2 is YYEKEE (reference sequence). The CDR3 is 12 residues long. Here the CDR3 reads CASSSLSDEQFF. CDR3 coding DNA: TGTGCCAGCAGCTCGCTCAGCGATGAGCAGTTCTTC.

This clonotype was detected a few times. This chain uses TRBV11-2 with TRBJ1-3, with D hard to call. V was pared by 0 bases and J by 4 bases, with 13 bases between. In germline, CDR1 is SGHAT, CDR2 FQNNGV. The CDR3 spans 16 residues. The CDR3 DNA reads TGTGCCAGCAGCTTAGATCGAGACGGATTGGGAAACACCATATATTTT. It encodes CASSLDRDGLGNTIYF.

This clonotype has just a few counts. This rearrangement joins TRBV7-2 to TRBJ1-2, with 11 bases identical to TRBD1. The J segment lost 4 bases and the V segment lost 4 bases, leaving 2 bases of the junction unmatched. The CDR3 has 14 residues. CDR1 is SGHTA, CDR2 FQGNSA, per germline. DNA of the CDR3: TGTGCCAGCAGCTGGGACAGGGGGTCCTATGGCTACACCTTC. Translation gives CASSWDRGSYGYTF.

In its sample, this clonotype was seen many times. V is TRBV4-1 and J is TRBJ2-5, with D uncertain. The V and J ends lost 0 bases and 2 bases respectively, with 10 bases between them. Per germline, CDR1 MGHRA and CDR2 YSYEKL. The CDR3 totals 15 residues. CDR3: CASSQDFSGQETQYF. The CDR3 coding sequence is TGCGCCAGCAGCCAAGATTTTAGTGGACAAGAGACCCAGTACTTC.

In its sample, this clonotype was seen a few times. This chain connects TRBV4-3 to TRBJ2-2, with D uncertain. Germline V gene sequence: CDR1 LGHNA, CDR2 YSLEER. This CDR3 region has 16 residues. Trimming took off 2 bases at V and 7 bases at J, with 17 bases between the two ends. The CDR3 nucleotides read TGCGCCAGCAGCCAATTGGTGGGGTCGTGGTACGGGGAGCTGTTTTTT. Protein sequence: CASSQLVGSWYGELFF.

This chain uses TRBV20-1 with TRBJ2-1; D remains ambiguous. The CDR3 is 15 amino acids. The germline V gene has CDR1 DFQATT and CDR2 SNEGSKA (reference sequence). The V end was cut by 7 bases, the J end by 4 bases, with 20 bases between. CDR3 loop: CSVEESERLYNEQFF. The CDR3 DNA sequence: TGCAGTGTCGAAGAATCGGAACGCCTTTACAATGAGCAGTTCTTC.

This clonotype appeared many times. V is TRBV4-2 and J is TRBJ2-5, with 7 bases identical to TRBD1. This CDR3 region has 16 residues. Germline loops: CDR1 LGHNA, CDR2 YNFKEQ. J lost 1 base, V lost 5 bases, and 10 bases had no gene match. The CDR3 DNA reads TGTGCCAGCAGCACCGTTGGGCCAGGGGGCCAAGAGACCCAGTACTTC. As protein: CASSTVGPGGQETQYF.

This clonotype was observed a handful of times. The gene calls are TRBV28 and TRBJ1-2; TRBD1 aligns across 8 bases. The ends lost 6 bases at V and 4 bases at J; junction bases unmatched: 7. The germline CDR1 and CDR2 sequences are MDHEN and SYDVKM. The CDR3 length is 14 residues. The CDR3: CASRNGTGLYGYTF. CDR3 DNA sequence: TGTGCCAGCAGAAACGGGACAGGCCTCTATGGCTACACCTTC.

This clonotype has only a few counts. This sequence joins TRBV18 and TRBJ2-2; no definite D call. Trimming stripped 4 bases from V and 1 base from J, with 10 bases between. This CDR3 spans 15 amino acids. CDR1 and CDR2 from the germline V gene are KGHSH and LQKENI. The CDR3 nucleotides read TGTGCCAGCTCACACCGGACGGAGAACACCGGGGAGCTGTTTTTT. Amino acids: CASSHRTENTGELFF.

This chain uses TRBV7-2 with TRBJ2-5; D is unresolved. The length of the CDR3 is 12 residues. Per germline, CDR1 SGHTA and CDR2 FQGNSA. V lost 3 bases to trimming and J lost 1 base, with 3 bases between them. In DNA, the CDR3 is TGTGCCAGCAGCTTCTTCCAAGAGACCCAGTACTTC. Translation: CASSFFQETQYF.

This chain connects TRBV4-3 to TRBJ2-3; no reliable D call. V shed 0 bases and J shed 1 base, with 11 bases lying between them. Germline V gene data show CDR1 as LGHNA and CDR2 as YSLEER. The CDR3 covers 16 residues. The CDR3 reads CASSQDSGFGTDTQYF. CDR3 bases: TGCGCCAGCAGCCAAGATTCCGGGTTCGGCACAGATACGCAGTATTTT.

V and J are TRBV5-1 and TRBJ1-1; D is possibly TRBD1 (5 bases). Deletions cut 1 base from V and 3 bases from J, with 10 bases between. The germline CDR1 and CDR2 sequences are SGHRS and YFSETQ. The CDR3 covers 14 residues. CDR3 loop: CASSLTGPDTEAFF. CDR3 nucleotide sequence: TGCGCCAGCAGCTTGACGGGGCCCGACACTGAAGCTTTCTTT.

The chain has TRBV20-1 and TRBJ2-3; D is perhaps TRBD2 (5 bases). Trimming removed 7 bases at V and 2 bases at J, with 10 bases between. CDR1 is DFQATT and CDR2 is SNEGSKA in the germline V gene (reference sequence). The CDR3 is made up of 12 amino acids. The CDR3 is CSVEDNTDTQYF. The CDR3 bases are TGCAGTGTGGAGGATAACACAGATACGCAGTATTTT.

This clonotype has a single count. The chain carries TRBV4-1 and TRBJ2-1; 14 nucleotides line up with TRBD2. The CDR3 runs 17 residues. Germline V gene sequence: CDR1 MGHRA, CDR2 YSYEKL. V gave up 4 bases and J gave up 8 bases; unmatched junction bases: 10. CDR3 DNA sequence: TGCGCCAGCAGCCCTGCCCTGACTAGCGGGGGGGCGGATGAGCAGTTCTTC. It translates to CASSPALTSGGADEQFF.

This clonotype showed up just a few times. The V and J genes are TRBV5-1 and TRBJ2-5; D is uncertain. Germline CDR1 SGHRS, CDR2 YFSETQ. The CDR3 spans 12 residues. The germline V and J ends were trimmed by 4 bases and 0 bases, with 4 bases remaining between them. CDR3 in amino acids: CASSGNQETQYF. In DNA form, the CDR3 reads TGCGCCAGCAGCGGCAACCAAGAGACCCAGTACTTC.

This clonotype occurred a few times. The J gene is TRBJ2-1, the V gene TRBV12-3 or TRBV12-4, with 8 bases aligning to TRBD2. V dropped 3 bases and J dropped 8; count of bases not matched to a gene: 6. The CDR3 has 14 residues. In DNA, the CDR3 is TGTGCCAGCAGTTTCGGGGGGGGGCCTGATGAGCAGTTCTTC. It codes for CASSFGGGPDEQFF.

The chain carries TRBV2 and TRBJ1-1; TRBD1 matches 8 bases. Germline CDR1 SNHLY, CDR2 FYNNEI. The CDR3 runs 14 residues. The J segment lost 9 bases and the V segment lost 3 bases, leaving 9 bases of the junction unmatched. CDR3 amino acids: CASSDRQGLEKAFF. CDR3 nucleotide sequence: TGTGCCAGCAGTGACCGACAGGGGCTCGAGAAAGCTTTCTTT.